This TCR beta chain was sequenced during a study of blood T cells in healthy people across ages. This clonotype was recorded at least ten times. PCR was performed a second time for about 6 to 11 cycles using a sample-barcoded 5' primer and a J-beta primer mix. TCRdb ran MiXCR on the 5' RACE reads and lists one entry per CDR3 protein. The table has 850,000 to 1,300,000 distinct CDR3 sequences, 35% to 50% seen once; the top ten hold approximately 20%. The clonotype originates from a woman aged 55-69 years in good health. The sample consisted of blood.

The CDR3 bases are TGTGCCAGCAGCCCGGAGGGCTATCGGGGACGCGGCAATGAGCAGTTCTTC. The encoded protein is CASSPEGYRGRGNEQFF. The chain employs TRBV11-2 and TRBJ2-1, with D possibly matching TRBD2 (6 bases). Trimming removed 5 bases at V and 6 bases at J, with 23 bases between. The V gene's germline CDR1 is SGHAT and CDR2 FQNNGV. The CDR3 covers 17 residues.